This TCR beta chain was profiled in a study of cytomegalovirus exposure and HLA in healthy donors. PCR used 60 Vbeta primers and 13 Jbeta primers. TCRdb's copy holds only in-frame clones and misses some; the assay was immunoSEQ multiplex PCR. The sample table sets out over 100,000 clones. The ends lost 5 bases at V and 0 bases at J; junction bases unmatched: 7. Germline V gene lookup returns CDR1 LNHDA and CDR2 SQIVND (reference sequence). The length of the CDR3 is 16 residues. Sequenced material: PBMCs. The TCR sequence derives from a man aged 35 to 55 in good health and CMV-seropositive. The chain couples TRBV19 to TRBJ1-5; 7 bases are shared with TRBD1. This CDR3 is CASSLRDSYSNQPQHF. For the CDR3, the DNA is TGTGCCAGTAGTCTCCGGGACAGTTATAGCAATCAGCCCCAGCATTTT.